Listed below are T cell receptor beta chains from one sample, sequenced in a study of T cells after yellow fever vaccination. TCRdb ran MiXCR on the 5' RACE reads and lists one entry per CDR3 protein. The sample shows roughly 500,000 distinct CDR3 sequences, less than 20% of them seen only once. Specimen: PBMCs, collected 15 days after the yellow fever booster vaccination. The origin of the receptors is a man in his thirties or forties who received the YFV17D yellow fever vaccine. CDR3s include the opening cysteine and the closing phenylalanine or tryptophan. A D gene is named only where the DNA matches it firmly. Not every row has a clone size; where given, it reads once, few, many or a size class.

TRBJ2-3 | TRBD2 | . | TRBV20-1 | TGCAGTGCCGACTGGACTAGCGGGAGGGCCGTAGATACGCAGTATTTT | CSADWTSGRAVDTQYF
TRBJ2-7 | TRBD1 | . | TRBV5-1 | TGCGCCAGCAGCGTGGGACAGTCCCACTCCGAGCAGTACTTC | CASSVGQSHSEQYF
TRBJ2-7 | TRBD2 | few | TRBV4-3 | TGCGCCAGCAGCCAAGGACCAGCGGGAGTATCCTACGAGCAGTACTTC | CASSQGPAGVSYEQYF
TRBJ1-2 | TRBD1 | . | TRBV30 | TGTGCCTGGAGTGTGACAGGGCGAAATGGCTACACCTTC | CAWSVTGRNGYTF
TRBJ2-1 | TRBD2 | . | TRBV5-4 | TGTGCCAGCAGCTTGGGGCTGTCTAGCGGTCGGGGTGGCTACAATGAGCAGTTCTTC | CASSLGLSSGRGGYNEQFF
TRBJ2-1 | TRBD2 | . | TRBV7-2 | TGTGCCAGCAGCTTAGCGTGGGGACTATCCTACAATGAGCAGTTCTTC | CASSLAWGLSYNEQFF
TRBJ2-7 | . | . | TRBV6-2/TRBV6-3 | TGTGCCAGCAGCAACTTTTACGAGCAGTACTTC | CASSNFYEQYF
TRBJ2-2 | . | . | TRBV29-1 | TGCAGCGTTGAAGAGATTTCTTCGGGCACCGGGGAGCTGTTTTTT | CSVEEISSGTGELFF
TRBJ2-7 | . | few | TRBV10-3 | TGTGCCATGGGGGACGGCGAGCAGTACTTC | CAMGDGEQYF
TRBJ1-4 | . | few | TRBV20-1 | TGCAGTGCTAGAACAACAACTAATGAAAAACTGTTTTTT | CSARTTTNEKLFF
TRBJ1-1 | . | . | TRBV25-1 | TGTGCCAGCAGTGAATCAGACGGCACTGAAGCTTTCTTT | CASSESDGTEAFF
TRBJ2-3 | . | . | TRBV10-3 | TGTGCCATCAGTAGGATGTCCACAGATACGCAGTATTTT | CAISRMSTDTQYF
TRBJ2-3 | TRBD1 | . | TRBV5-1 | TGCGCCAGCAGCTTGGGACAGGGTCGGAATATGGTAGCAGATACGCAGTATTTT | CASSLGQGRNMVADTQYF
TRBJ2-7 | . | few | TRBV14 | TGTGCCAGCAGCCAAGAGGGGGTTAAACCCCATTTC | CASSQEGVKPHF
TRBJ2-1 | TRBD2 | . | TRBV2 | TGTGCCAGCACTCGTCTAGCGGGAGCGTTTGAGCAGTTCTTC | CASTRLAGAFEQFF
TRBJ2-2 | TRBD2 | . | TRBV20-1 | TGCAGTGCTAGGGAGAGCGGGAGTACCGGGGAGCTGTTTTTT | CSARESGSTGELFF
TRBJ2-1 | TRBD2 | . | TRBV2 | TGTGCCAGCAGTGCCCACCTACTAGCGGGAGGGGCTGATGAGCAGTTCTTC | CASSAHLLAGGADEQFF
TRBJ2-1 | TRBD2 | . | TRBV27 | TGTGCCAGCAGTTTGTTCCCCTCACTAGCGGGAGGACGCGATGAGCAGTTCTTC | CASSLFPSLAGGRDEQFF
TRBJ2-2 | TRBD2 | . | TRBV12-3/TRBV12-4 | TGTGCCAGCAGTTCCGGGGGGGGTAGTATCACCGGGGAGCTGTTTTTT | CASSSGGGSITGELFF
TRBJ2-3 | TRBD2 | . | TRBV9 | TGTGCCAGCAGCCCCCGACTAGCCGGCACAGATACGCAGTATTTT | CASSPRLAGTDTQYF
TRBJ2-3 | . | . | TRBV20-1 | TGCAGTGCTAGAGGACTAGATACGCAGTATTTT | CSARGLDTQYF
TRBJ2-7 | . | . | TRBV7-2 | TGTGCCAGCAGTCAACGGCAGGAGAACGAGCAGTACTTC | CASSQRQENEQYF